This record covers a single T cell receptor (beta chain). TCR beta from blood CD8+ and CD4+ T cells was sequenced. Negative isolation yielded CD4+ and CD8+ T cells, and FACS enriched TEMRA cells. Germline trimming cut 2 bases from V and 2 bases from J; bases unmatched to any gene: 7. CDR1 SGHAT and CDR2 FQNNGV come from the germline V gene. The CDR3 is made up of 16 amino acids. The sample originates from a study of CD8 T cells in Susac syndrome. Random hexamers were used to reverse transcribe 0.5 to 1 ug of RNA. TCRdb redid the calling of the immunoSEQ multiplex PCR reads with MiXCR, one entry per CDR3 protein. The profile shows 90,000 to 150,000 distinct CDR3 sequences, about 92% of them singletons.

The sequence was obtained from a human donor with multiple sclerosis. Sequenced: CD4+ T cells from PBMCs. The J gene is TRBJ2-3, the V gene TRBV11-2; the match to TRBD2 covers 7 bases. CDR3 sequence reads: CASSLPPSGVTDTQYF. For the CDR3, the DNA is TGTGCCAGCAGCTTACCTCCAAGCGGGGTCACAGATACGCAGTATTTT.